This T cell receptor beta chain was captured in a study of blood T cell repertoires in COVID-19. The germline V gene has CDR1 SGHRS and CDR2 YFSETQ. With V trimmed by 3 bases and J by 5 bases, 6 bases remained unmatched. This CDR3 contains 14 residues. Individuals drawn from about 26 US areas were about 18 to 90 years old. Exposed enrollees had met someone with a PCR-confirmed or clinician-diagnosed COVID-19 case at some point within the 2 weeks before study entry. Some clones are missing from TCRdb's copy, which holds only in-frame ones; the method was immunoSEQ multiplex PCR. The data hold some 340,000 clones, with 90% to 95% observed a single time.

Sample: PBMCs or T cells enriched from blood (not recorded which). This rearrangement joins TRBV5-1 to TRBJ2-5, with 8 bases fitting TRBD2. The receptor comes from a woman in her 30s who had been exposed to COVID-19. Written as DNA, the CDR3 is TGCGCCAGCAGCTCCTGGACTAGCTGGGAGACCCAGTACTTC. This translates into CASSSWTSWETQYF.